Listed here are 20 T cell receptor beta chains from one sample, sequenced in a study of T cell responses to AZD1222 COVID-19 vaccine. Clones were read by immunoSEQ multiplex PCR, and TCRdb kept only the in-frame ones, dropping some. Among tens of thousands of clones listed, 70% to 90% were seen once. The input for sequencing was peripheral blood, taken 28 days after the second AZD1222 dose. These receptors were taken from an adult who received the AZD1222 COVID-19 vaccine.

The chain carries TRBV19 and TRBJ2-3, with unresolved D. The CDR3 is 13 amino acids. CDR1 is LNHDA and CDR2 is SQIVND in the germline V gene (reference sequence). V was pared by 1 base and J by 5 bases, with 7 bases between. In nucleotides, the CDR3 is TGTGCCAGTAGTATAGGGTGGAGAGATACGCAGTATTTT. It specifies CASSIGWRDTQYF.

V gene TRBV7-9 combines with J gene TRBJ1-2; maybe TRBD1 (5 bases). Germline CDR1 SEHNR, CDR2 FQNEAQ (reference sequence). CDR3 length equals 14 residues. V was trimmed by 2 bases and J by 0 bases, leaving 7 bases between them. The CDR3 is CASSLQGPNYGYTF. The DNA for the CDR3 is TGTGCCAGCAGCTTACAGGGCCCTAACTATGGCTACACCTTC.

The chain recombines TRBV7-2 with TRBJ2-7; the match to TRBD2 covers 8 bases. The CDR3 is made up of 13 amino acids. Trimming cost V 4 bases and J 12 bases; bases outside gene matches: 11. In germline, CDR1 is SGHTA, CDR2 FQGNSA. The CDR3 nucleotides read TGTGCCAGCAGCTCGGACGCCGGGACTAGATTGTACTTC. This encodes CASSSDAGTRLYF.

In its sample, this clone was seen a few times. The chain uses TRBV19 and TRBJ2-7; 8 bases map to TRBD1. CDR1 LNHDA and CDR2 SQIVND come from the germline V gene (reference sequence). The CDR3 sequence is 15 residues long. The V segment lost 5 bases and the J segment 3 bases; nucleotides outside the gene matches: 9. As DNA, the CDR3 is TGTGCCAGTAGTCAATTCTCGACAGGGGACTACGAGCAGTACTTC. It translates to CASSQFSTGDYEQYF.

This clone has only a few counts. The CDR3 nucleotides are TGTGCCAGCAGGACCGGGACTAGCGGTCAAAATGGCGAGCAGTACTTC. As protein: CASRTGTSGQNGEQYF. The chain links TRBV5-4 to TRBJ2-7; 11 nucleotides align to TRBD2. The ends lost 5 bases at V and 6 bases at J; junction bases unmatched: 13. The CDR3 totals 16 residues. Germline V gene data show CDR1 as SGHNT and CDR2 as YYREEE (reference sequence).

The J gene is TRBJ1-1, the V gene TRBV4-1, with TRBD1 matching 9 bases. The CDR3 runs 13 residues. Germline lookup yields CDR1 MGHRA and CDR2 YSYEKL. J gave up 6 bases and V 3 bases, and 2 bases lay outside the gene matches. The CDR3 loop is CASSQDRGAEAFF. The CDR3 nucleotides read TGCGCCAGCAGCCAGGACAGGGGTGCTGAAGCTTTCTTT.

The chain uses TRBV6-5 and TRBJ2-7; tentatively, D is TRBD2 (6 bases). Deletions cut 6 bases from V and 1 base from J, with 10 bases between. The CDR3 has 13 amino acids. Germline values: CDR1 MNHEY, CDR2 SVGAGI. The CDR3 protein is CASRKGLSYEQYF. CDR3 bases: TGTGCCAGCAGAAAGGGACTGTCCTACGAGCAGTACTTC.

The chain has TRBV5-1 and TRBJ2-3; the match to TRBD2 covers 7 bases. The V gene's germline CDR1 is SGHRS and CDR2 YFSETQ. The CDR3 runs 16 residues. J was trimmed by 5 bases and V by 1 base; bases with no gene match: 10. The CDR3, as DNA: TGCGCCAGCAGCTTGAAAGCTAGCGGAACCGGAGATACGCAGTATTTT. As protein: CASSLKASGTGDTQYF. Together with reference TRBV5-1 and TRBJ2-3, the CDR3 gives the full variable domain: KAGVTQTPRYLIKTRGQQVTLSCSPISGHRSVSWYQQTPGQGLQFLFEYFSETQRNKGNFPGRFSGRQFSNSRSEMNVSTLELGDSALYLCASSLKASGTGDTQYFGPGTRLTVL.

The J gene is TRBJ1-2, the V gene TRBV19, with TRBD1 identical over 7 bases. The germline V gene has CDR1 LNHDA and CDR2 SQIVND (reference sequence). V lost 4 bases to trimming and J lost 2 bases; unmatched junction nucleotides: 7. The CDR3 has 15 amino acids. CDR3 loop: CASSTPWDSNYGYTF. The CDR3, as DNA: TGTGCCAGTAGTACCCCCTGGGACAGCAACTATGGCTACACCTTC.

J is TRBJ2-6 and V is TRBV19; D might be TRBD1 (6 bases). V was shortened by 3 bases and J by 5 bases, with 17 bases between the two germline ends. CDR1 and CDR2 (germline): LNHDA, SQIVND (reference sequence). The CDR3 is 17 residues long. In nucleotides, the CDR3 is TGTGCCAGTAGTATCTCCCTCAGGGGCGGCTGGGCCAACGTCCTGACTTTC. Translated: CASSISLRGGWANVLTF. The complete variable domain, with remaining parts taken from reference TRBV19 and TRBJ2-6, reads DGGITQSPKYLFRKEGQNVTLSCEQNLNHDAMYWYRQDPGQGLRLIYYSQIVNDFQKGDIAEGYSVSREKKESFPLTVTSAQKNPTAFYLCASSISLRGGWANVLTFGAGSRLTVL.

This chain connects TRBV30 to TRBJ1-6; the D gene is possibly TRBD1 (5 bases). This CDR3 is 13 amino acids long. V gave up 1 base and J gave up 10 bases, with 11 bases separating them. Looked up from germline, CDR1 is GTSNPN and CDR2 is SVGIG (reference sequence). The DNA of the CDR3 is TGTGCCTGGAGTGAGGGGCGGGGATCACCCCTCCACTTT. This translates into CAWSEGRGSPLHF.

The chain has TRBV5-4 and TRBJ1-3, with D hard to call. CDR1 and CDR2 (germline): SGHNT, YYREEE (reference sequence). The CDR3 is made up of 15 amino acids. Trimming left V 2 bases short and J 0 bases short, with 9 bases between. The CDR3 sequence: CASSLASTSGNTIYF. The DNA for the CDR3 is TGTGCCAGCAGCTTAGCGTCAACCTCTGGAAACACCATATATTTT. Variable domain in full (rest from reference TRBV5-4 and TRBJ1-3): ETGVTQSPTHLIKTRGQQVTLRCSSQSGHNTVSWYQQALGQGPQFIFQYYREEENGRGNFPPRFSGLQFPNYSSELNVNALELDDSALYLCASSLASTSGNTIYFGEGSWLTVV.

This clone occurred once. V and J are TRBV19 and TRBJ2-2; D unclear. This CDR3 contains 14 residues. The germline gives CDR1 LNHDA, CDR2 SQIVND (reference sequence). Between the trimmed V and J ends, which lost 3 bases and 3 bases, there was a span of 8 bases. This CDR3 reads CASSIIRDTGELFF. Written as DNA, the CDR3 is TGTGCCAGTAGTATTATCCGGGACACCGGGGAGCTGTTTTTT.

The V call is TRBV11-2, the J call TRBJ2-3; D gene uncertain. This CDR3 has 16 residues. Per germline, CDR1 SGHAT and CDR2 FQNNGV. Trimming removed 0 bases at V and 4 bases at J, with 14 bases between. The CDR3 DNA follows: TGTGCCAGCAGCTTAGATAGTCCCTTTAACGCAGATACGCAGTATTTT. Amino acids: CASSLDSPFNADTQYF.

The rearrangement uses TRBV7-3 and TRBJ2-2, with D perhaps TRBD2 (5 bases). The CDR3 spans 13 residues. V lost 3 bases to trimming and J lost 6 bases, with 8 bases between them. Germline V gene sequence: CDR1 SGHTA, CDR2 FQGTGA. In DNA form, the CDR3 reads TGTGCCAGCAGCTTGGCCGGGGCCGGGGAGCTGTTTTTT. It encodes CASSLAGAGELFF.

This CDR3 is CASSKEVDRANSPLHF. CDR3 in DNA: TGTGCCAGCAGCAAAGAGGTGGACAGGGCGAATTCACCCCTCCACTTT. The chain is built from TRBV7-8 and TRBJ1-6; 8 bases map to TRBD1. Germline V gene sequence: CDR1 SGHVS, CDR2 FQNEAQ. The ends lost 5 bases at V and 7 bases at J; junction bases unmatched: 10. The CDR3 has 16 residues.

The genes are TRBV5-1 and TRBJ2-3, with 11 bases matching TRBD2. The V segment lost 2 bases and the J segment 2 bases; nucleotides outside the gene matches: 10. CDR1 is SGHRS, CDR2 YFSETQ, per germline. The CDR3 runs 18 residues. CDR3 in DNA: TGCGCCAGCAGCTTTGGGACCCTAGCGGGAGGTTCCACAGATACGCAGTATTTT. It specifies CASSFGTLAGGSTDTQYF.

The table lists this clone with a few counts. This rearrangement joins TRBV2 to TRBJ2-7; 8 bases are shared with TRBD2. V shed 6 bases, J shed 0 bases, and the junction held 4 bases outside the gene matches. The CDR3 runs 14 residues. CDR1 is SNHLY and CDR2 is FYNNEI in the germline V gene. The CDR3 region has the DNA TGTGCCAGCAGCTCACTAGCGGACTCCTACGAGCAGTACTTC. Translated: CASSSLADSYEQYF.

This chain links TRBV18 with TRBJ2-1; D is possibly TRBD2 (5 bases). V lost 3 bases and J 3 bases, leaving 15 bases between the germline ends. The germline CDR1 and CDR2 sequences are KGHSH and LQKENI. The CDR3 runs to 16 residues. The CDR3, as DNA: TGTGCCAGCTCACCCCCCGATGCTAGCCGCTACAATGAGCAGTTCTTC. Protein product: CASSPPDASRYNEQFF.

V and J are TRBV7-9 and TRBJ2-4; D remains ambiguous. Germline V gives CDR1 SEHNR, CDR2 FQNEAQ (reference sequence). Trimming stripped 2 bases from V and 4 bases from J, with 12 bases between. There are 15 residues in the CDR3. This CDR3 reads CASSLSWGSKNIQYF. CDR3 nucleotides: TGTGCCAGCAGCTTATCCTGGGGAAGTAAAAACATTCAGTACTTC.